The entry below gives a single T cell receptor (beta chain) sequence along with its context. The antigen is not known. This entry is derived from a study of graft-versus-host responses after intestinal transplantation. On the study more broadly: Transplants given to recipients were multivisceral, liver-intestinal, or isolated intestinal. Study-wide findings and caveats: Present in recipient marrow, GvH clones included some that appeared first in ileum or blood.

The data were produced by immunoSEQ multiplex PCR, yet TCRdb's version contains in-frame clones alone and is incomplete. The repertoire holds roughly 40,000 clones, with about nine tenths as singletons. Germline loops: CDR1 MNHEY, CDR2 SMNVEV (reference sequence). The CDR3 sequence is 14 residues long. Trimming left V 8 bases short and J 2 bases short, with 16 bases between. The specimen was PBMCs, collected 260 to 270 days after transplant. The sequence was obtained from a human patient who received an intestinal transplant, so some T cells may come from the graft donor. This chain joins TRBV27 and TRBJ2-7, with D perhaps matching TRBD2 (6 bases). The CDR3 is CASSLSGGTYEQYF. The CDR3 DNA sequence: TGTGCCAGCTCCCTCTCCGGGGGTACCTACGAGCAGTACTTC.